Here is one TCR beta chain with its context. Its antigen is unknown. Nothing much larger sits one base from this clone, and base qualities are not available. In the germline V gene (reference sequence), CDR1 corresponds to SEHNR and CDR2 to FQNEAQ. V is trimmed back by 6 bases and J by 2 bases, and the junction contains 3 bases that no gene match accounts for. The CDR3, from cysteine to phenylalanine, totals 14 residues. Just the 42-base CDR3 DNA is kept, in frame starting at base 1. This specimen comes from a study of T cell changes during pregnancy in multiple sclerosis (dated by TCRdb to 2018 to 2020). Broadly, across the study: In women with multiple sclerosis, the researchers looked at how the T cell repertoire shifted as pregnancy progressed.

Libraries were made using the immunoSEQ multiplex PCR assay. This immuneACCESS table, as held by TCRdb, lists in-frame sequences with V and J called but not all clones. Of the missing ones, under half trace to an unresolved V gene in checked studies; the others have no known cause. For this sample there are about 43,000 clones; roughly 90% appear just once. The ten largest clones take up around 4.7% of the sample. The material was peripheral blood, obtained in the second trimester of pregnancy. This receptor chain uses TRBV7-9 and TRBJ1-4, with 7 junctional bases fitting TRBD1. The clonotype originates from a female donor in good health, enrolled as a control in a pregnancy study. CDR3 reads: CASSQQGTNEKLFF. The DNA reads TGTGCCAGCAGTCAACAGGGGACTAATGAAAAACTGTTTTTT.